The 21 T cell receptor beta chains listed next were all sequenced from one sample in a study of response to subunit inactivated influenza vaccine. TCRdb re-analysed the RT-PCR reads in MiXCR, keeping a single row per CDR3 protein. Here the sample spans 400,000 to 550,000 distinct CDR3 sequences, over 25% being singletons. The sample consisted of CD4+ T cells sorted from PBMCs, taken 5 days after vaccination. These receptors were taken from a man in his forties or fifties who received an inactivated influenza vaccine.

The chain links TRBV20-1 to TRBJ2-1; 13 nucleotides line up with TRBD2. Germline loops: CDR1 DFQATT, CDR2 SNEGSKA (reference sequence). V lost 5 bases, J lost 1 base, and 5 bases stayed unmatched. The CDR3 extends over 16 amino acids. The CDR3 DNA reads as TGCAGTGCTCGAACTAGCGGGAGGGCATCCTACAATGAGCAGTTCTTC. Translated: CSARTSGRASYNEQFF.

This clonotype has a handful of counts. The chain joins TRBV20-1 to TRBJ1-2, with D possibly matching TRBD1 (5 bases). Per germline, CDR1 DFQATT and CDR2 SNEGSKA (reference sequence). V was cut by 0 bases and J by 9 bases, with 14 bases left in between. The CDR3 consists of 13 residues. The CDR3 loop is CSARDGAGLSYTF. As DNA, the CDR3 is TGCAGTGCTAGAGATGGGGCAGGGCTTAGCTACACCTTC.

This clonotype has only a few counts. The chain is built from TRBV29-1 and TRBJ2-3; D possibly corresponds to TRBD2 (6 bases). Trimming took off 7 bases at V and 2 bases at J, with 13 bases between the two ends. The CDR3 totals 13 residues. Per germline, CDR1 SQVTM and CDR2 ANQGSEA. CDR3 region: CSAAGRTTDTQYF. The CDR3 DNA follows: TGCAGCGCCGCCGGGAGAACCACAGATACGCAGTATTTT.

This clonotype was found a few times. The chain has TRBV4-3 and TRBJ2-7; the D gene could be TRBD1 or TRBD2 (5 bases each). V lost 0 bases to trimming and J lost 9 bases, with 15 bases between them. CDR1 is LGHNA, CDR2 YSLEER, per germline. The CDR3 has 14 residues. CDR3: CASSQDTGAAGQYF. The CDR3, as DNA: TGCGCCAGCAGCCAAGATACCGGGGCCGCGGGGCAGTACTTC.

The rearrangement uses TRBV20-1 and TRBJ2-2; no clear D. This CDR3 region has 14 residues. V shed 7 bases and J shed 4 bases, with 16 bases lying between them. Germline V CDR1 and CDR2: DFQATT, SNEGSKA (reference sequence). The CDR3 nucleotides read TGCAGTGGCGCGGACGGTGGAAGCACCGGGGAGCTGTTTTTT. Translating gives CSGADGGSTGELFF.

This clonotype was seen more than once but under ten times. The J gene is TRBJ2-2, the V gene TRBV20-1, with a possible D match to TRBD2 (6 bases). Per germline, CDR1 DFQATT and CDR2 SNEGSKA (reference sequence). This CDR3 has 16 amino acids. Trimming cost V 7 bases and J 3 bases, with 21 bases left between them. CDR3 in amino acids: CSGSYGWEADTGELFF. DNA of the CDR3: TGCAGTGGCTCCTATGGGTGGGAGGCGGACACCGGGGAGCTGTTTTTT.

This clonotype was observed a few times. A much bigger clone sits one base away, suggesting this may be a read error. The chain recombines TRBV7-8 with TRBJ1-5, with D possibly being TRBD1 (6 bases). Germline V gene sequence: CDR1 SGHVS, CDR2 FQNEAQ. This CDR3 comprises 13 residues. V was shortened by 5 bases and J by 3 bases, with 8 bases between the two germline ends. Here the CDR3 DNA reads TGTGCCAGCAGCCGGGACAACAATCAGCCCCAGCATTTT. Translation: CASSRDNNQPQHF.

The V and J genes are TRBV20-1 and TRBJ2-7; perhaps D is TRBD1 or TRBD2 (5 bases each). The CDR3 is 14 amino acids. In germline, CDR1 is DFQATT, CDR2 SNEGSKA (reference sequence). V was clipped by 6 bases and J by 3 bases, with 18 bases between them. CDR3: CSAREGWDHYEQYF. The CDR3 DNA reads TGCAGTGCCCGAGAGGGGTGGGATCACTACGAGCAGTACTTC.

This clonotype occurred a few times. The V and J genes are TRBV6-5 and TRBJ2-3; possibly TRBD2 for D (5 bases). Between the trimmed V and J ends, which lost 2 bases and 3 bases, there was a span of 9 bases. The CDR3 covers 14 residues. The germline V gene encodes CDR1 MNHEY and CDR2 SVGAGI. In DNA form, the CDR3 reads TGTGCCAGCAGTTACACCCTAGCAACAGATACGCAGTATTTT. Translation gives CASSYTLATDTQYF.

This chain links TRBV6-5 with TRBJ1-5; D might be TRBD1 (5 bases). Germline V lookup: CDR1 MNHEY, CDR2 SVGAGI. CDR3 length equals 15 residues. Trimming left V 4 bases short and J 0 bases short, with 10 bases between. CDR3: CASSWGTYSNQPQHF. CDR3 DNA: TGTGCCAGCAGTTGGGGGACCTATAGCAATCAGCCCCAGCATTTT.

In its sample, this clonotype was seen a few times. The V and J genes are TRBV6-5 and TRBJ1-2; the D is unclear. V lost 8 bases and J 0 bases, leaving 7 bases between the germline ends. CDR1 and CDR2 (germline): MNHEY, SVGAGI. CDR3 size: 12 residues. CDR3 DNA: TGTGCCAGCCACACCGCTAACTATGGCTACACCTTC. Its protein product is CASHTANYGYTF.

This clonotype was observed a few times. CDR3 DNA sequence: TGTGCCAGCAGCGTCAGTGGGTCTTCTACAAACATTCAGTACTTC. Encoded protein: CASSVSGSSTNIQYF. The rearrangement links TRBV7-8 to TRBJ2-4; D ambiguous. V lost 5 bases and J lost 6, with 17 bases in between. Germline V gene lookup returns CDR1 SGHVS and CDR2 FQNEAQ. The CDR3 totals 15 residues.

This clonotype has more than one count but fewer than ten. J is TRBJ2-1 and V is TRBV29-1; D remains ambiguous. With 0 bases removed from V and 0 bases from J, the gap between germline ends came to 12 bases. The CDR3 totals 16 residues. CDR1 and CDR2 from the germline V gene are SQVTM and ANQGSEA. The CDR3, as DNA: TGCAGCGTTGAAGATATTGCGATAAGCTCCTACAATGAGCAGTTCTTC. Translated: CSVEDIAISSYNEQFF.

There are a few counts of this clonotype. The V gene is TRBV5-1, the J gene TRBJ2-5; 10 nucleotides line up with TRBD2. CDR3 size: 15 residues. Per germline, CDR1 SGHRS and CDR2 YFSETQ. J lost 2 bases, V lost 2 bases, and 3 bases had no gene match. CDR3 in DNA: TGCGCCAGCAGCTTACTAGCGGGGCGACAAGAGACCCAGTACTTC. Translating it yields CASSLLAGRQETQYF.

This clonotype has more than one count but fewer than ten. This chain uses TRBV12-3 or TRBV12-4 with TRBJ1-5, with TRBD1 matching over 9 bases. With V trimmed by 5 bases and J by 6 bases, 11 bases remained unmatched. The CDR3 is 16 residues long. CDR3 bases: TGTGCCAGCAGTCCCGGGACAGGGCGTTCCCCTCAGCCCCAGCATTTT. Translated, it gives CASSPGTGRSPQPQHF.

The V and J genes are TRBV7-2 and TRBJ2-6; D remains unclear. The CDR3 has 15 residues. Germline V gives CDR1 SGHTA, CDR2 FQGNSA. Trimming took 10 bases from V and 0 from J, leaving 13 bases between them. The CDR3: CATSPSVSGANVLTF. The CDR3 bases are TGTGCCACCTCCCCTTCTGTCTCTGGGGCCAACGTCCTGACTTTC. The complete variable domain, with remaining parts taken from reference TRBV7-2 and TRBJ2-6, reads GAGVSQSPSNKVTEKGKDVELRCDPISGHTALYWYRQSLGQGLEFLIYFQGNSAPDKSGLPSDRFSAERTGGSVSTLTIQRTQQEDSAVYLCATSPSVSGANVLTFGAGSRLTVL.

This clonotype was observed a handful of times. This chain uses TRBV7-2 with TRBJ2-2; 13 positions match TRBD2. The V gene end was trimmed by 3 bases and the J gene end by 7 bases; junction bases not matched to a gene: 5. CDR1 is SGHTA and CDR2 is FQGNSA in the germline V gene. The CDR3 has 16 residues. The CDR3 loop reads CASSLSGLAGYGELFF. The CDR3 DNA is TGTGCCAGCAGCTTGTCGGGACTAGCGGGATACGGGGAGCTGTTTTTT.

This sequence joins TRBV2 and TRBJ1-5, with unresolved D. The CDR3 loop spans 14 amino acids. The V end lost 3 bases, the J end lost 4 bases, and 10 bases lay between the germline ends. Germline V gives CDR1 SNHLY, CDR2 FYNNEI. CDR3 residues: CASSDDWVNQPQHF. The DNA for the CDR3 is TGTGCCAGCAGTGATGATTGGGTGAATCAGCCCCAGCATTTT.

Note on this clonotype: One end of the junction fails to match germline, which may point to a read error. This chain links TRBV12-3 or TRBV12-4 with TRBJ1-6; tentatively, D is TRBD1 (5 bases). The CDR3 is 13 residues long. In DNA form, the CDR3 reads TGTGCTAGCAGAATCGAACAGGATTCACCCCTCCACTTT. This gives the protein CASRIEQDSPLHF.

The rearrangement uses TRBV3-1 and TRBJ1-5; possibly TRBD1 for D (6 bases). The length of the CDR3 is 19 residues. The V gene's germline CDR1 is LGHDT and CDR2 YNNKEL (reference sequence). V lost 6 bases to trimming and J lost 3 bases, with 27 bases between them. The CDR3, as DNA: TGTGCCAGCAGTTCTCAGGGCTTCGACAGGAAGGGGCACAATCAGCCCCAGCATTTT. Translation: CASSSQGFDRKGHNQPQHF.

This sequence joins TRBV12-3 or TRBV12-4 and TRBJ2-2, with D hard to call. V shed 3 bases and J shed 4 bases, with 6 bases lying between them. The CDR3 has 13 amino acids. CDR3 DNA sequence: TGTGCCAGCAGTTTGCGGTTCACCGGGGAGCTGTTTTTT. It codes for CASSLRFTGELFF.